A selection of T cell receptor beta chains follows, all from one sample in a study of cytomegalovirus exposure and HLA in healthy donors. Produced via immunoSEQ multiplex PCR; TCRdb's table is partial and in-frame only. Of some 90,000 clones in the sample, 78% were seen once. Sequencing input: PBMCs. The receptors were sampled from a male donor in good health and CMV-seropositive. The CDR3 runs from the conserved cysteine through the conserved F or W. A D gene is named only where the DNA matches it firmly. A row's size may be missing; if present it is once, few, many or a size class.

TRBJ1-4	few	TRBD1	TRBV19	TGTGCCAGTGGACAGGCCCAGAGGTATGAAAAACTGTTTTTT	CASGQAQRYEKLFF
TRBJ1-6	NA	NA	TRBV19	TGTGCCAGTAGTCCTCCGCTCGGACATTATAATTCACCCCTCCACTTT	CASSPPLGHYNSPLHF
TRBJ1-1	NA	TRBD1	TRBV7-2	TGTGCCAGCAGTCCGACAGGGACCCTGAGCACTGAAGCTTTCTTT	CASSPTGTLSTEAFF
TRBJ2-4	NA	NA	TRBV5-6	TGTGCCAGCAGCGCCACAGGGACGGGTATGGTCAAAAACATTCAGTACTTC	CASSATGTGMVKNIQYF
TRBJ2-7	NA	TRBD2	TRBV28	TGTGCCAGCAGTTTCATTGGACTAGCGGGAGGGAGCGTTCCCTACGAGCAGTACTTC	CASSFIGLAGGSVPYEQYF
TRBJ2-7	few	TRBD2	TRBV4-2	TGTGCCAGCAGCCAAGCGCTAGCGGGAGACGAGCAGTACTTC	CASSQALAGDEQYF
TRBJ2-1	few	TRBD1	TRBV2	TGTGCCAGCAGCCGGGACAGGGGTAGCAATGAGCAGTTCTTC	CASSRDRGSNEQFF
TRBJ1-3	NA	TRBD1	TRBV5-6	TGTGCCAGCAGCAGACGCCCGGGACAGGTATCGGGAGGAAACACCATATATTTT	CASSRRPGQVSGGNTIYF
TRBJ2-7	few	NA	TRBV9	TGTGCCAGCAGCGTATCCCCAGGGACCTACGAGCAGTACTTC	CASSVSPGTYEQYF
TRBJ1-4	NA	TRBD1	TRBV5-5	TGTGCCAGCAGCTTGTCCGGGACAGGGAATGAAAAACTGTTTTTT	CASSLSGTGNEKLFF
TRBJ2-7	NA	TRBD1	TRBV10-3	TGTGCCATCAGTGAGTCGGGACAGGCCTACGAGCAGTACTTC	CAISESGQAYEQYF
TRBJ1-5	NA	TRBD1	TRBV19	TGTGCCAGTAGTATGCCCGACAGGGTGAGCAATCAGCCCCAGCATTTT	CASSMPDRVSNQPQHF
TRBJ2-7	NA	TRBD1	TRBV27	TGTGCCAGCAGTTTTACCGGGGACAGGGGTTACGAGCAGTACTTC	CASSFTGDRGYEQYF
TRBJ1-1	NA	NA	TRBV10-2	TGCGCCAGCAGTGCCACTCACCAGGGGATTACGATGAACACTGAAGCTTTCTTT	CASSATHQGITMNTEAFF
TRBJ1-2	NA	TRBD1	TRBV6-5	TGTGCCAGCAGTTTTCGATGGACAGGGCAAGACTATGGCTACACCTTC	CASSFRWTGQDYGYTF
TRBJ2-5	NA	NA	TRBV29-1	TGCAGCGTTCACATTGGTGAGACCCAGTACTTC	CSVHIGETQYF
TRBJ2-5	NA	NA	TRBV9	TGTGCCAGCAGCGCTTCTCAAGAGACCCAGTACTTC	CASSASQETQYF
TRBJ1-5	NA	NA	TRBV6-1	TGTGCCAGCTCCCACACGCAGCCCCAGCATTTT	CASSHTQPQHF
TRBJ2-1	NA	TRBD2	TRBV2	TGTGCCAGCAGTAGACTAGCAGACAATGAGCAGTTCTTC	CASSRLADNEQFF